This T cell receptor (beta chain) comes out of a study of T cell clones after liver transplantation. The protocol was immunoSEQ multiplex PCR, while the TCRdb copy is restricted to in-frame clones and leaves out a portion. Of some 59,000 clones listed, around 75% are singletons. This clone was counted between two and nine times. One junction end disagrees with the germline gene, perhaps due to a read error. The source was CD4+ T cells from blood, collected before liver transplant. The source of this sequence is a human donor who received a liver transplant.

CDR3 nucleotide sequence: TGTGCTAGCAGTAACGAGAAGGGGGAAGCTTTCTTT. Its protein is CASSNEKGEAFF. The chain employs TRBV7-7 and TRBJ1-1, with a possible D match to TRBD1 (5 bases). The germline CDR1 and CDR2 sequences are SSHAT and FNYEAQ (reference sequence). The length of the CDR3 is 12 residues. Together with reference TRBV7-7 and TRBJ1-1, the CDR3 gives the full variable domain: GAGVSQSPRYKVTKRGQDVTLRCDPISSHATLYWYQQALGQGPEFLTYFNYEAQPDKSGLPSDRFSAERPEGSISTLTIQRTEQRDSAMYRCASSNEKGEAFFGQGTRLTVV.